These 3 T cell receptor beta chains originate from one sample sequenced in a study of T-cell memory formation after mild COVID-19. Using its own MiXCR run on the 5' RACE reads, TCRdb lists one record per CDR3 protein. The repertoire has under 550,000 distinct CDR3 sequences, 18% of them found once; the top ten carry approximately 13%. Sequenced sample: PBMCs or a T cell subset sorted from them (not recorded which). All receptors derive from an adult woman who had mild COVID-19 (a few samples of this study predate the infection). Cell type and time point are not known.

A few counts support this clonotype. V gene TRBV7-3 combines with J gene TRBJ1-1; D gene uncertain. V lost 1 base and J lost 5, with 11 bases in between. The CDR3 is 14 amino acids. Looked up from germline, CDR1 is SGHTA and CDR2 is FQGTGA. The DNA for the CDR3 is TGTGCCAGCAGCTTAAACGAGGTGGGAACTGAAGCTTTCTTT. Protein: CASSLNEVGTEAFF. The complete variable domain, with remaining parts taken from reference TRBV7-3 and TRBJ1-1, reads GAGVSQTPSNKVTEKGKYVELRCDPISGHTALYWYRQSLGQGPEFLIYFQGTGAADDSGLPNDRFFAVRPEGSVSTLKIQRTERGDSAVYLCASSLNEVGTEAFFGQGTRLTVV.

This clonotype was counted only a few times. The rearrangement joins TRBV11-3 to TRBJ1-6; D is uncertain. CDR3 size: 15 residues. Germline V lookup: CDR1 SGHNT, CDR2 YENEEA. V was pared by 1 base and J by 7 bases, with 11 bases between. CDR3 nucleotide sequence: TGTGCCAGCAGCTTAGGTGGGCAGGCCAATTCACCCCTCCACTTT. Its translation: CASSLGGQANSPLHF.

This chain connects TRBV5-1 to TRBJ2-1; TRBD1 might be the D (5 bases). Between the trimmed V and J ends, which lost 7 bases and 5 bases, there was a span of 25 bases. CDR3 length equals 17 residues. The germline CDR1 and CDR2 sequences are SGHRS and YFSETQ. CDR3 in amino acids: CASFDGYGHPTDNEQFF. The DNA of the CDR3 is TGCGCCAGCTTTGATGGATACGGACATCCGACCGACAATGAGCAGTTCTTC.